This entry is about one TCR beta chain. The sequenced cases were selected for having the highest brain T cell transcript signatures. Patients received at least one anti-epileptic drug before surgery. Assay used: immunoSEQ multiplex PCR; TCRdb lists only in-frame clones, some missing. The sample consists of approximately 41,000 clones, approximately 92% of them appearing once. The data belong to a study of brain T cells in children with intractable seizures. The CDR3 extends over 16 amino acids. J lost 9 bases, V lost 4 bases, and 8 bases had no gene match. Looked up from germline, CDR1 is SGHTS and CDR2 is YDEGEE.

The chain is built from TRBV5-8 and TRBJ2-4; 15 bases fit TRBD2. The source of this sequence is a girl aged 2-15 years with tuberous sclerosis and intractable seizures. Sample: peripheral blood, taken at surgery. Here the CDR3 DNA reads TGTGCCAGCAGCCTTCCTGGACTAGCGGGGGGGAGCATTCAGTACTTC. Encoded protein: CASSLPGLAGGSIQYF.